A selection of T cell receptor beta chains follows, all from one sample in a study of blood T cell repertoires in COVID-19. This table comes from immunoSEQ multiplex PCR, and its TCRdb copy is limited to in-frame clones, with some not included. This table has 150,000 to 200,000 clones, around 80% appearing once. Source material: peripheral blood. The receptors derive from a man between 25 and 39 years old with active or convalescent COVID-19. The CDR3 runs from the conserved cysteine through the conserved F or W. The D gene is left open where the match is weak. Clone size is given for some rows only: seen once, a few or many times, or a class if the clone is expanded.

d_call,j_call,v_call,clone_size,cdr3_aa,cdr3_nt
.,TRBJ1-5,TRBV18,.,CASSPKLRSEPQHF,TGTGCCAGCTCACCAAAGTTGAGATCTGAGCCCCAGCATTTT
.,TRBJ2-7,TRBV30,.,CAWSVQGPTEQYF,TGTGCCTGGAGTGTACAGGGCCCTACCGAGCAGTACTTC
TRBD1,TRBJ2-5,TRBV9,.,CASSVGGQETQYF,TGTGCCAGCAGCGTAGGGGGACAGGAGACCCAGTACTTC
.,TRBJ1-1,TRBV7-2,.,CASSFRQNTEAFF,TGTGCCAGCAGCTTCCGACAGAACACTGAAGCTTTCTTT
TRBD1,TRBJ1-5,TRBV5-6,few,CASSRSGTGSAQPQHF,TGTGCCAGCAGCCGATCCGGGACAGGGAGCGCTCAGCCCCAGCATTTT
.,TRBJ2-7,TRBV3-1/TRBV3-2,once,CASSQTTYEQYF,TGTGCCAGCAGCCAAACTACCTACGAGCAGTACTTC
.,TRBJ2-1,TRBV10-3,.,CAISVGVGSDEQFF,TGTGCCATCAGTGTCGGAGTAGGATCCGATGAGCAGTTCTTC
.,TRBJ1-2,TRBV7-2,once,CASSSGRANYGYTF,TGTGCCAGCAGCAGCGGCAGAGCTAACTATGGCTACACCTTC
.,TRBJ1-5,TRBV7-8,.,CASSLGGGNQPQHF,TGTGCCAGCAGCTTAGGAGGGGGTAACCAGCCCCAGCATTTT
TRBD2,TRBJ2-1,TRBV27,.,CASSLRLAGVNEQFF,TGTGCCAGCAGTTTAAGACTAGCGGGAGTAAATGAGCAGTTCTTC
TRBD1,TRBJ2-2,TRBV28,.,CASSPRTRTGVNTGELFF,TGTGCCAGCAGTCCGAGGACCCGGACAGGGGTTAACACCGGGGAGCTGTTTTTT
TRBD1,TRBJ1-2,TRBV2,.,CASSEGWDRSNYGYTF,TGTGCCAGCAGTGAGGGGTGGGACAGATCTAACTATGGCTACACCTTC
.,TRBJ1-1,TRBV13,few,CASSPTGRTEAFF,TGTGCCAGCAGCCCCACAGGCCGGACTGAAGCTTTCTTT
.,TRBJ1-6,TRBV19,.,CASSISSADGLPLHF,TGTGCCAGTAGTATATCGTCCGCGGATGGCTTACCCCTCCACTTT
TRBD1,TRBJ1-5,TRBV5-6,.,CASSLGAGGSWWEPQHF,TGTGCCAGCAGCTTGGGGGCAGGGGGCTCCTGGTGGGAGCCCCAGCATTTT